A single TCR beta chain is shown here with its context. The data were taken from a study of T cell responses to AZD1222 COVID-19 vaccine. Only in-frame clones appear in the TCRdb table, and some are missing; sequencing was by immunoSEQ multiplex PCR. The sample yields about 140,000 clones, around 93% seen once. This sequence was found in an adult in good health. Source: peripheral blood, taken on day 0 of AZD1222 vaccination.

CDR3 amino acids: CASSLDGRNTEAFF. The CDR3 DNA follows: TGTGCCAGCAGCTTAGACGGACGTAACACTGAAGCTTTCTTT. The chain recombines TRBV11-3 with TRBJ1-1; D remains ambiguous. The CDR3 covers 14 residues. Per germline, CDR1 SGHNT and CDR2 YENEEA. V was shortened by 0 bases and J by 2 bases, with 7 bases between the two germline ends.